This TCR beta chain was captured in a study of post-analysis software for immune sequencing data. Whole-study results and caveats: Patients had higher frequencies than controls of five TRBV segments, including TRBV5-6, TRBV5-1 and TRBV20-1. Co-batched samples clustered tightly together by F measure.

Tagging with unique molecular identifiers was a feature of the TCR beta cDNA libraries. TCRdb reprocessed the PCR reads with MiXCR, giving one entry per CDR3 protein. This table has 650,000 to 900,000 distinct CDR3 sequences, around 46% appearing once. A remark on this clonotype: Its matching antigen is unknown.

From germline, CDR1 is SGHDN and CDR2 FVKESK. V was pared by 4 bases and J by 14 bases, with 15 bases between. The CDR3 length is 13 residues. The V and J genes are TRBV14 and TRBJ1-6; tentative D call: TRBD1 (5 bases). The source of this sequence is a girl under 18 with multiple sclerosis. The sample comprised blood. The CDR3: CASSLETARALHF. CDR3 nucleotide sequence: TGTGCCAGCAGCCTGGAGACAGCCCGGGCCCTCCACTTT.